The next 13 T cell receptor beta chains were all read from a single sample in a study of early T cells in non-severe SARS-CoV-2 infection. TCRdb reprocessed the 5' RACE reads with MiXCR, giving one entry per CDR3 protein. The table lists about 87,000 distinct CDR3 sequences, 14% of them singletons. Sequencing was performed on whole blood. Every receptor here comes from an adult who was a healthcare worker with PCR-confirmed SARS-CoV-2 infection or an uninfected control (not recorded which).

J is TRBJ1-4 and V is TRBV5-5, with a weak D call TRBD1 (5 bases). The V gene lost 4 bases and the J gene lost 8 bases, with 18 bases spanning the gap. The CDR3 runs to 15 residues. The germline V gene encodes CDR1 SGHKS and CDR2 YYEKEE (reference sequence). The CDR3 region is CASSGGGRPAEKLFF. The DNA of the CDR3 is TGTGCCAGCAGCGGGGGAGGCCGGCCTGCGGAAAAACTGTTTTTT. Using reference TRBV5-5 and TRBJ1-4 for the parts outside the CDR3, the full variable domain is DAGVTQSPTHLIKTRGQQVTLRCSPISGHKSVSWYQQVLGQGPQFIFQYYEKEERGRGNFPDRFSARQFPNYSSELNVNALLLGDSALYLCASSGGGRPAEKLFFGSGTQLSVL.

The CDR3 DNA reads as TGTGCCACACCGGGACAGGGGAACAATGAGCAGTTCTTC. This gives the protein CATPGQGNNEQFF. The chain employs TRBV2 and TRBJ2-1; 10 positions agree with TRBD1. The CDR3 has 13 residues. V lost 10 bases to trimming and J lost 5 bases; unmatched junction nucleotides: 5. Germline CDR1 and CDR2: SNHLY and FYNNEI.

This clonotype has ten or more counts. The chain uses TRBV5-1 and TRBJ2-5; no definite D call. Trimming removed 5 bases at V and 1 base at J, with 9 bases between. The CDR3 sequence is 13 residues long. Per the germline V gene, CDR1 is SGHRS and CDR2 is YFSETQ. CDR3 amino acids: CASRAALQETQYF. CDR3 DNA: TGCGCCAGCAGGGCAGCCCTCCAAGAGACCCAGTACTTC.

By share, this clonotype ranks as large. This chain links TRBV28 with TRBJ2-1, with D possibly being TRBD2 (6 bases). Germline V lookup: CDR1 MDHEN, CDR2 SYDVKM. The CDR3 extends over 14 amino acids. The V end lost 5 bases, the J end lost 8 bases, and 16 bases lay between the germline ends. The CDR3 loop reads CASSPWEEQDEQFF. CDR3 nucleotides: TGTGCCAGCAGTCCATGGGAGGAGCAAGATGAGCAGTTCTTC.

The V call is TRBV3-1, the J call TRBJ2-3; D might be TRBD1 (6 bases). This CDR3 has 14 amino acids. The germline V and J ends were trimmed by 1 base and 4 bases, with 9 bases remaining between them. CDR1 LGHDT and CDR2 YNNKEL come from the germline V gene (reference sequence). The CDR3 coding sequence is TGTGCCAGCAGCCAAGTCAGGGGTCCAGATACGCAGTATTTT. It translates to CASSQVRGPDTQYF.

J is TRBJ1-1 and V is TRBV9, with D possibly TRBD1 on 5 matching bases. Trimming took off 5 bases at V and 11 bases at J, with 22 bases between the two ends. Germline CDR1 SGDLS, CDR2 YYNGEE. CDR3 size: 14 residues. CDR3 coding DNA: TGTGCCAGCAGTCCCGGTACGGGGCAGGGTAGCGCTTTCTTT. Its protein product is CASSPGTGQGSAFF.

CDR3 in amino acids: CASSSRLAGDQETQYF. CDR3 nucleotides: TGTGCCAGCAGTTCTAGACTAGCGGGGGATCAAGAGACCCAGTACTTC. The J gene is TRBJ2-5, the V gene TRBV12-3 or TRBV12-4; TRBD2 matches at 12 bases. The CDR3 is made up of 16 amino acids. V dropped 4 bases and J dropped 2; count of bases not matched to a gene: 5.

The chain uses TRBV11-2 and TRBJ2-3, with TRBD2 identical over 10 bases. The CDR3 runs 16 residues. Unmatched junction bases numbered 9, after V lost 5 bases and J lost 4 bases. CDR1 is SGHAT, CDR2 FQNNGV, per germline. The CDR3 reads CASSRTLAGGADTQYF. The CDR3 region has the DNA TGTGCCAGCAGCCGAACCTTAGCGGGGGGCGCAGATACGCAGTATTTT. The variable domain in full, with the rest retrieved from reference TRBV11-2 and TRBJ2-3, is EAGVAQSPRYKIIEKRQSVAFWCNPISGHATLYWYQQILGQGPKLLIQFQNNGVVDDSQLPKDRFSAERLKGVDSTLKIQPAKLEDSAVYLCASSRTLAGGADTQYFGPGTRLTVL.

The rearrangement uses TRBV3-1 and TRBJ1-3; D remains ambiguous. CDR1 and CDR2 (germline): LGHDT, YNNKEL (reference sequence). Trimming took 6 bases from V and 2 from J, leaving 8 bases between them. This CDR3 spans 13 amino acids. The CDR3 sequence: CASRKTAGNTIYF. The CDR3 coding sequence is TGTGCCAGCAGAAAGACGGCTGGAAACACCATATATTTT.

This clonotype showed up many times. The V and J genes are TRBV3-1 and TRBJ2-3; D remains unclear. The CDR3 is 14 residues long. Germline V lookup: CDR1 LGHDT, CDR2 YNNKEL (reference sequence). Trimming took off 0 bases at V and 4 bases at J, with 8 bases between the two ends. The chain's CDR3 is CASSQDRGADTQYF. CDR3 coding DNA: TGTGCCAGCAGCCAAGATCGTGGCGCAGATACGCAGTATTTT.

Only a few counts were recorded for this clonotype. The chain joins TRBV18 to TRBJ1-5; D not certain. V lost 0 bases and J lost 6, with 15 bases in between. The CDR3 is 16 residues long. CDR1 KGHSH and CDR2 LQKENI come from the germline V gene. CDR3 sequence: CASSPPGLKTGQPQHF. DNA of the CDR3: TGTGCCAGCTCACCACCGGGTCTAAAAACTGGTCAGCCCCAGCATTTT.

This clonotype was seen only a few times. The genes are TRBV7-8 and TRBJ1-1; the match to TRBD1 covers 8 bases. The CDR3 is 13 amino acids. Trimming removed 1 base from V and 8 bases from J; junction bases left unmatched: 3. CDR1 and CDR2 (germline): SGHVS, FQNEAQ. CDR3 region: CASSLEGTGEAFF. As DNA, the CDR3 is TGTGCCAGCAGCTTAGAAGGGACAGGCGAAGCTTTCTTT.

The V and J genes are TRBV7-9 and TRBJ2-7, with D perhaps given as TRBD1 or TRBD2 (5 bases each). V lost 4 bases, J lost 3 bases, and 10 bases lay in between. Germline CDR1 SEHNR, CDR2 FQNEAQ (reference sequence). The CDR3 spans 13 residues. CDR3 protein: CASSSGTLYEQYF. CDR3 nucleotides: TGTGCCAGCAGCTCCGGGACCCTCTACGAGCAGTACTTC.